Listed here are 22 T cell receptor beta chains from one sample, sequenced in a study of cytomegalovirus exposure and HLA in healthy donors. Clones were read by immunoSEQ multiplex PCR, and TCRdb kept only the in-frame ones, dropping some. In the table there are approximately 150,000 clones, about 82% of which are singletons. Sequenced: PBMCs. The receptors derive from a man in his thirties or forties in good health and CMV-seropositive.

The chain is built from TRBV9 and TRBJ1-3; TRBD1 matches 7 bases. Germline CDR1 reads SGDLS; CDR2 reads YYNGEE. CDR3 length equals 15 residues. V lost 4 bases to trimming and J lost 3 bases; unmatched junction nucleotides: 7. CDR3 protein: CASSMQGGIGNTIYF. The DNA for the CDR3 is TGTGCCAGCAGCATGCAGGGGGGAATTGGAAACACCATATATTTT.

This chain joins TRBV4-3 and TRBJ1-1; unclear D gene. This CDR3 has 19 residues. Germline V CDR1 and CDR2: LGHNA, YSLEER. V lost 0 bases, J lost 3 bases, and 23 bases lay in between. The CDR3 is CASSQDLGTPIRSDTEAFF. The CDR3 DNA reads TGCGCCAGCAGCCAAGATCTAGGCACACCCATCCGGTCTGACACTGAAGCTTTCTTT.

The gene calls are TRBV19 and TRBJ2-7, with TRBD1 identical over 11 bases. The CDR3 runs 15 residues. V lost 5 bases, J lost 1 base, and 4 bases stayed unmatched. Per germline, CDR1 LNHDA and CDR2 SQIVND (reference sequence). Here the CDR3 reads CASSSRDRGSYEQYF. CDR3 in DNA: TGTGCCAGTAGTTCCCGGGACAGGGGGTCCTACGAGCAGTACTTC.

V gene TRBV5-1 combines with J gene TRBJ2-3; weak D call: TRBD2 (6 bases). CDR1 is SGHRS and CDR2 is YFSETQ in the germline V gene. The CDR3 is made up of 16 amino acids. V was shortened by 2 bases and J by 1 base, with 14 bases between the two germline ends. This chain's CDR3 is CASSFGRGGGTDTQYF. CDR3 bases: TGCGCCAGCAGCTTTGGGCGGGGCGGAGGCACAGATACGCAGTATTTT.

The rearrangement joins TRBV6-5 to TRBJ2-3; D possibly corresponds to TRBD1 (5 bases). V lost 8 bases, J lost 1 base, and 10 bases lay in between. Germline V gene sequence: CDR1 MNHEY, CDR2 SVGAGI. This CDR3 region has 13 residues. Here the CDR3 reads CASCGHRTDTQYF. The CDR3 DNA sequence: TGTGCCAGCTGTGGACATCGCACAGATACGCAGTATTTT.

The J gene is TRBJ1-2, the V gene TRBV19, with D possibly matching TRBD1 (5 bases). V lost 5 bases and J 5 bases, leaving 12 bases between the germline ends. CDR1 is LNHDA and CDR2 is SQIVND in the germline V gene (reference sequence). CDR3 length equals 13 residues. CDR3 DNA sequence: TGTGCCAGTAGTCGGGGGACCCCTTATGGCTACACCTTC. This sequence encodes CASSRGTPYGYTF.

The gene calls are TRBV7-9 and TRBJ1-2; 10 bases are shared with TRBD1. The CDR3 loop spans 14 amino acids. Looked up from germline, CDR1 is SEHNR and CDR2 is FQNEAQ (reference sequence). V shed 4 bases, J shed 8 bases, and the junction held 7 bases outside the gene matches. DNA for the CDR3: TGTGCCAGCAGCTCGACAGGGGGCGCGTCCGGCTACACCTTC. Translated: CASSSTGGASGYTF.

The chain links TRBV7-2 to TRBJ2-5; 8 bases map to TRBD2. V dropped 1 base and J dropped 5; count of bases not matched to a gene: 9. CDR3 length equals 16 residues. The germline V gene encodes CDR1 SGHTA and CDR2 FQGNSA. CDR3 sequence: CASSLGPGGSRETQYF. The CDR3 nucleotides read TGTGCCAGCAGCTTAGGTCCGGGGGGGTCCAGGGAGACCCAGTACTTC.

The chain uses TRBV9 and TRBJ2-1; TRBD2 matches 7 bases. Germline V gene sequence: CDR1 SGDLS, CDR2 YYNGEE. The CDR3 is 16 amino acids. Losses at the gene ends were 4 bases for V and 0 bases for J; bases not matched to a gene: 7. The CDR3 reads CASSPRAGVSYNEQFF. The CDR3 DNA sequence: TGTGCCAGCAGCCCCCGTGCGGGGGTCTCCTACAATGAGCAGTTCTTC.

This chain joins TRBV9 and TRBJ2-5, with 7 bases fitting TRBD2. V dropped 0 bases and J dropped 5; count of bases not matched to a gene: 7. CDR3 length: 15 residues. Germline V gene lookup returns CDR1 SGDLS and CDR2 YYNGEE. The CDR3 sequence is CASSVVETSWETQYF. CDR3 bases: TGTGCCAGCAGCGTAGTTGAGACTAGCTGGGAGACCCAGTACTTC.

This rearrangement joins TRBV2 to TRBJ2-7; 8 nucleotides match TRBD2. V trimming: 7 bases; J trimming: 3 bases; junction bases outside the gene matches: 5. CDR1 and CDR2 from the germline V gene are SNHLY and FYNNEI. This CDR3 region has 13 residues. CDR3 coding DNA: TGTGCCAGCACGACTAGCGTCAACTACGAGCAGTACTTC. Residues: CASTTSVNYEQYF.

V gene TRBV5-4 combines with J gene TRBJ2-1; 7 bases are shared with TRBD1. This CDR3 has 11 residues. The J segment lost 14 bases and the V segment lost 4 bases, leaving 6 bases of the junction unmatched. Germline values: CDR1 SGHNT, CDR2 YYREEE (reference sequence). The DNA for the CDR3 is TGTGCCAGCAGCAGAGACAGGGTAAAGTTCTTC. It yields the protein CASSRDRVKFF. Full variable domain (missing parts from reference TRBV5-4 and TRBJ2-1): ETGVTQSPTHLIKTRGQQVTLRCSSQSGHNTVSWYQQALGQGPQFIFQYYREEENGRGNFPPRFSGLQFPNYSSELNVNALELDDSALYLCASSRDRVKFFGPGTRLTVL.

The rearrangement uses TRBV6-5 and TRBJ1-6, with TRBD1 identical over 9 bases. V shed 7 bases, J shed 8 bases, and the junction held 3 bases outside the gene matches. The CDR3 runs to 13 residues. Germline V lookup: CDR1 MNHEY, CDR2 SVGAGI. CDR3 coding DNA: TGTGCCAGCAACCGACAGGGGGATTCACCCCTCCACTTT. This translates into CASNRQGDSPLHF.

The rearrangement links TRBV7-9 to TRBJ1-3; TRBD1 matches 8 bases. This CDR3 spans 17 amino acids. The J segment lost 2 bases and the V segment lost 7 bases, leaving 13 bases of the junction unmatched. The germline V gene encodes CDR1 SEHNR and CDR2 FQNEAQ (reference sequence). The CDR3 protein is CASNAGAGGFPGNTIYF. The CDR3, as DNA: TGTGCCAGCAACGCAGGAGCAGGGGGCTTTCCTGGAAACACCATATATTTT. The variable domain in full, completed from reference TRBV7-9 and TRBJ1-3, reads DTGVSQNPRHKITKRGQNVTFRCDPISEHNRLYWYRQTLGQGPEFLTYFQNEAQLEKSRLLSDRFSAERPKGSFSTLEIQRTEQGDSAMYLCASNAGAGGFPGNTIYFGEGSWLTVV.

The chain carries TRBV9 and TRBJ2-3; TRBD1 might be the D (6 bases). Germline V CDR1 and CDR2: SGDLS, YYNGEE. V was shortened by 3 bases and J by 2 bases, with 16 bases between the two germline ends. CDR3 length equals 16 residues. This CDR3 is CASSARTEDYTDTQYF. Here the CDR3 DNA reads TGTGCCAGCAGCGCCCGGACAGAAGATTACACAGATACGCAGTATTTT. The whole variable domain, filled in from reference TRBV9 and TRBJ2-3, reads DSGVTQTPKHLITATGQRVTLRCSPRSGDLSVYWYQQSLDQGLQFLIQYYNGEERAKGNILERFSAQQFPDLHSELNLSSLELGDSALYFCASSARTEDYTDTQYFGPGTRLTVL.

The gene calls are TRBV29-1 and TRBJ2-6, with 8 bases fitting TRBD1. Germline V CDR1 and CDR2: SQVTM, ANQGSEA. V dropped 4 bases and J dropped 2; count of bases not matched to a gene: 4. CDR3 length: 15 amino acids. The chain's CDR3 is CSVGLQGAGANVLTF. The CDR3 DNA is TGCAGCGTTGGGCTACAGGGGGCTGGGGCCAACGTCCTGACTTTC.

CDR3 in DNA: TGTGCCAGCAGCGCCTCGGCGGGAATCTCCTACGAGCAGTACTTC. This sequence encodes CASSASAGISYEQYF. The V and J genes are TRBV9 and TRBJ2-7, with a tentative D call TRBD2 (6 bases). CDR1 is SGDLS, CDR2 YYNGEE, per germline. This CDR3 comprises 15 residues. The V end was cut by 3 bases, the J end by 0 bases, with 13 bases between.

The chain joins TRBV30 to TRBJ1-1; 7 bases map to TRBD1. The germline V gene has CDR1 GTSNPN and CDR2 SVGIG (reference sequence). V lost 5 bases to trimming and J lost 1 base; unmatched junction nucleotides: 4. The CDR3 length is 13 residues. This CDR3 reads CAWGDRQNTEAFF. The DNA of the CDR3 is TGTGCCTGGGGGGACAGACAGAACACTGAAGCTTTCTTT. Looking up the rest from reference TRBV30 and TRBJ1-1 gives the full variable domain: SQTIHQWPATLVQPVGSPLSLECTVEGTSNPNLYWYRQAAGRGLQLLFYSVGIGQISSEVPQNLSASRPQDRQFILSSKKLLLSDSGFYLCAWGDRQNTEAFFGQGTRLTVV.

This rearrangement joins TRBV29-1 to TRBJ2-5; 9 nucleotides match TRBD2. Germline values: CDR1 SQVTM, CDR2 ANQGSEA. The CDR3 spans 12 residues. After removal of 6 bases from V and 5 bases from J, the junction contained 4 bases not matched to a gene. The CDR3 DNA reads as TGCAGCGTCGCTAGCGGGGTCGAGACCCAGTACTTC. Protein product: CSVASGVETQYF.

This chain links TRBV5-6 with TRBJ1-3; possibly TRBD1 for D (5 bases). CDR1 SGHDT and CDR2 YYEEEE come from the germline V gene. The CDR3 length is 16 residues. With 0 bases removed from V and 0 bases from J, the gap between germline ends came to 10 bases. The CDR3 loop is CASSLDRFNSGNTIYF. For the CDR3, the DNA is TGTGCCAGCAGCTTGGACAGGTTCAACTCTGGAAACACCATATATTTT.

The V call is TRBV19, the J call TRBJ2-3, with 10 bases fitting TRBD2. The CDR3 is made up of 15 amino acids. V lost 6 bases to trimming and J lost 4 bases; unmatched junction nucleotides: 7. Germline V gene sequence: CDR1 LNHDA, CDR2 SQIVND (reference sequence). For the CDR3, the DNA is TGTGCCAGTAGGCGAGCGGGGGGGGCGTCAGATACGCAGTATTTT. Protein: CASRRAGGASDTQYF. Based on the CDR3 plus reference TRBV19 and TRBJ2-3, the full variable domain is DGGITQSPKYLFRKEGQNVTLSCEQNLNHDAMYWYRQDPGQGLRLIYYSQIVNDFQKGDIAEGYSVSREKKESFPLTVTSAQKNPTAFYLCASRRAGGASDTQYFGPGTRLTVL.

The chain combines TRBV18 with TRBJ2-1; perhaps TRBD2 as D (6 bases). This CDR3 is 15 amino acids long. Germline CDR1 reads KGHSH; CDR2 reads LQKENI. Trimming removed 6 bases at V and 5 bases at J, with 17 bases between. The CDR3 loop is CASSLRRARNNEQFF. The CDR3 bases are TGTGCCAGCTCTCTCCGGAGGGCCCGCAACAATGAGCAGTTCTTC. The full variable domain, rest sourced from reference TRBV18 and TRBJ2-1, is NAGVMQNPRHLVRRRGQEARLRCSPMKGHSHVYWYRQLPEEGLKFMVYLQKENIIDESGMPKERFSAEFPKEGPSILRIQQVVRGDSAAYFCASSLRRARNNEQFFGPGTRLTVL.